This T cell receptor (beta chain) is from a study of blood T cells in healthy people across ages. Study observations and caveats: Investigators viewed diversity estimates from one million T cells as underestimates, the study reported.

Germline V gives CDR1 LGHDT, CDR2 YNNKEL (reference sequence). The CDR3 sequence is 15 residues long. J gave up 5 bases and V 1 base, and 4 bases lay outside the gene matches. Next came a second PCR, run for about 7 to 12 cycles, which used a sample-barcoded 5' primer along with a J-beta primer mix. Each CDR3 protein is one row after TCRdb ran MiXCR on the 5' RACE reads. The data contain hundreds of thousands of distinct CDR3 sequences, roughly two fifths of them seen just once; the ten biggest clones take up around 30%. Comments on this clonotype: Its antigen is as yet unknown.

This receptor was obtained from a man aged 80 or over in good health. The chain is built from TRBV3-1 and TRBJ2-2, with 7 bases that match TRBD2. Sequencing was done on a sample of blood. The CDR3 DNA reads as TGTGCCAGCAGCCAAGGGCGGGAGAGAACCGGGGAGCTGTTTTTT. Translation gives CASSQGRERTGELFF.